This TCR beta chain was sequenced in a study of blood T cells in healthy people across ages (dated by TCRdb to between 2015 and 2016). In terms of the full investigation: Template switching captured roughly one uniquely barcoded TCR beta cDNA molecule per two T cells in model experiments. The donors were divided into four age groups: young (average roughly 15 years), middle-aged (around 41), aged (about 61) and long-lived (about 90). For two donors (one aged 18 to 30 and one aged 80 or older), the study analyzed two additional independent replicas of 1 million unique cDNA reads from the same blood draw. The study measured age-related changes in TCR beta repertoire diversity using deep sequencing normalized with unique cDNA molecular identifiers. The paper's findings and limits, for the study overall: Because profiling used bulk unsorted PBMCs, naive and antigen-experienced compartments could not be compared conclusively. Observed TCR beta diversity correlated strongly with the percentage of naive T cells measured by flow cytometry. Estimates of total diversity based on one million sequenced T cells were regarded as lower bounds and as underestimates. Donor CMV infection status was unknown, potentially confounding age-related changes in expanded clonotypes. Observed TCR beta diversity per million T cells fell roughly linearly with age, and a significant reduction was already apparent by age around 40. Compared with the aged group, more naive CD4+ T cells, fewer expanded clones and increased TCR diversity were shown by the long-lived group, suggesting age selection.

CDR1 SGHDT and CDR2 YYEEEE were looked up in the germline V gene. Trimming removed 4 bases from V and 0 bases from J; the gene matches leave 4 bases unexplained. The CDR3 spans 16 residues, from the cysteine through the phenylalanine. This entry keeps only the CDR3 DNA: 48 bases, framed from base 1. Concerning this clonotype itself: Its antigen is still unknown. Base qualities are not recorded, but no much larger clone differs from it by a single base.

Systemically healthy Caucasian individuals from Russia, roughly 40 in total and aged roughly 6 to 100 years, were included as donors. Each donor gave around 9 milliliters of peripheral blood, collected into EDTA-treated Vacutainer tubes. Ficoll-Paque density-gradient centrifugation was used to isolate PBMCs, with at least 7 million obtained per sample. Total RNA, at least 6 micrograms per sample, was extracted from PBMCs with Trizol reagent. The percentages of naive CD45RAhigh/CD27high T cells were determined by flow cytometry on a PBMC aliquot from every donor. To prepare the library, 5' RACE was applied. Sequenced using an Illumina HiSeq 2500. The second PCR ran for roughly 7 to 12 cycles and used a J-beta primer mix along with a sample-barcoded 5' primer. Each TCR beta cDNA molecule received a unique molecular identifier from a template-switch 5' adaptor carrying 12 random nucleotides. Each sample yielded at least 3 million CDR3-containing paired-end reads. First-strand cDNA synthesis was performed from all RNA using the Mint cDNA synthesis kit, with priming by a TRBC-specific oligonucleotide. Following uracil-DNA glycosylase treatment, a first 18-cycle PCR with universal primers M1SS and BC2_uni_R was performed on all cDNA. The paper's data handling went like this. For normalization, 1 million high-quality reads, each with a distinct molecular identifier, were randomly selected from each sample. Instead of being binned into consensus sequences, reads with shared molecular identifiers were discarded. CDR3 identification, clonotype clustering and error correction used MiTCR with a Q25 quality threshold and the strictest error-elimination algorithm. A nonparametric unseen species model using Euler transformation provided a lower-bound estimate of total TCR beta diversity. TCRdb reanalyzed the raw reads on its own, using fastp at Q25 for trimming and MiXCR for clone calling, and kept in-frame beta chains. Every CDR3 protein is listed once, alongside the most common genes and DNA of its rows. TCRdb, not the authors, supplied the V and J calls. Here the sample has 900,000 to 950,000 distinct CDR3 sequences; 25% to 30% occur a single time. About 9.4% of the sample is taken by the ten largest.

These data were likewise used in another study, on T cells of mothers and their children. As the second study states: Nine systemically healthy Caucasian individuals served as donors, namely three mothers together with their six children. cDNA synthesis used all of the extracted RNA, with about 1.5 ug of RNA in each 15 ul reaction. Sample barcodes and 2-4 random nucleotides were added via the M1S primer in the second PCR. Over 10 million TCR beta CDR3 reads came from each mother, compared with around 3 million reads from each child. TCR recombination output is similarly shaped by thymic selection in related and unrelated pairs, with a minor effect exerted by inherited differences. Normalized repertoire overlap was always found to be slightly, but never significantly, higher in related mother-child pairs than in unrelated mother-child pairs. No persistent microchimeric T cell clones were detected, at a sensitivity of roughly 99 clones per million clonotypes. The study used deep NGS to compare TCR beta repertoires of mothers and children, seeking features distinguishing related mother-child pairs from unrelated individuals. Mothers averaged roughly 36 +/- 4 years of age and children averaged around 11 +/- 4 years. After adapter ligation was performed with NEBNext reagents, the libraries were sequenced on an Illumina HiSeq 2000 with 100+100 nt paired-end reads. To prevent cross-contamination, the mother and child libraries were prepared a month apart and were sequenced in separate runs. Each donor had between roughly 450,000 and 2,100,000 distinct TCR beta clonotypes identified. Naive TCR beta clonotypes were estimated from low-frequency clonotypes matched to each donor's FACS-determined naive share, without sorting.

The source of this sequence is a woman aged 40 to 50 in good health. The chain was built from TRBV5-6 and TRBJ2-2, with 9 bases matching TRBD2. Sequencing was carried out using blood. The DNA is as follows: TGTGCCAGCAGCAGGCGGACTAGCGCGAACACCGGGGAGCTGTTTTTT. Its protein product is CASSRRTSANTGELFF.